These T cell receptor beta chains were read from a single sample in a study of response to subunit inactivated influenza vaccine. TCRdb itself ran the RT-PCR reads through MiXCR, one entry per CDR3 protein. The data hold more than 700,000 distinct CDR3 sequences, with less than 25% observed a single time. The sample in question was PBMCs from blood, obtained more than 4 days after vaccination. These TCRs come from a man aged 45 to 65 who received an inactivated influenza vaccine. The conserved cysteine and the conserved F or W are not part of the CDR3 here. D genes are given only for firm matches.

V gene	J gene	D gene	CDR3 protein
TRBV27	TRBJ2-2	TRBD2	ASSLSASGRSRTGELF
TRBV20-1	TRBJ2-7	-	SAAGRKGSYEQY
TRBV10-3	TRBJ2-1	TRBD2	AISEWGLAGVGANEQF
TRBV6-1	TRBJ2-7	-	ASSEYGYEQY
TRBV11-2	TRBJ2-2	TRBD2	ASSFLQGASGKTNTGELF
TRBV20-1	TRBJ2-7	-	SALKGDSYEQY
TRBV11-3	TRBJ2-3	-	ASSLRDSGTDTQY
TRBV7-2	TRBJ2-1	-	ASRTQGRNEQF
TRBV20-1	TRBJ2-7	TRBD1	SARDSGTGGSYEQY
TRBV28	TRBJ2-3	-	TSSPPYRVDTQY
TRBV6-2/TRBV6-3	TRBJ1-2	-	ASSKTVMDGYT